This T cell receptor beta chain was sequenced for a study of cytomegalovirus exposure and HLA in healthy donors. Turning to the study itself: Among the roughly 380 donors who were genotyped, roughly 85% fell in the genetic ancestry cluster that is associated with self-reported Caucasian donors. Study outcomes and limitations: For TCR beta chains, V- and J-gene trimming was later linked to a missense DCLRE1C variant.

The CDR3 consists of 16 residues. Germline CDR1 and CDR2: KGHSH and LQKENI. The junction had 10 bases not matched to a gene; V was cut back by 3 bases and J by 6 bases. Use of 60 Vbeta and 13 Jbeta primers characterized the PCR. The table came from immunoSEQ multiplex PCR; TCRdb's copy has only in-frame clones and leaves some out. The sample carries about 140,000 clones, roughly 77% recorded once. This clone was observed a handful of times. What it binds is not known. The genes are TRBV18 and TRBJ2-7, with TRBD2 identical over 11 bases. The sequencing input was PBMCs. This TCR derives from a woman aged 25 to 39 in good health and CMV-seronegative. The CDR3 DNA follows: TGTGCCAGCTCACCGCCTAGCGGGAGGTCCGATGGCGAGCAGTACTTC. Its translation is CASSPPSGRSDGEQYF.